The following is a TCR beta chain sequence with its context. Its antigen remains unknown. The CDR3 covers 14 residues. Germline lookup yields CDR1 SGHAT and CDR2 FQNNGV. Deletions cut 1 base from V and 5 bases from J, with 11 bases between. In making TCR cDNA, 5'RACE template switching added a universal primer site and UMIs to it. TCRdb reprocessed the 5' RACE reads with MiXCR, giving one entry per CDR3 protein. The sample records some 350,000 distinct CDR3 sequences, about 6.2% being singletons. This sample stems from a study of T cells after yellow fever vaccination. Regarding the study as a whole: Although most clonotypes did not, a small share appeared in both CD4 and CD8 compartments. A faster peak, day 5 versus 15, was reached by the weaker secondary response.

This receptor was obtained from a man younger than 45 who received the YFV17D yellow fever vaccine. V and J are TRBV11-2 and TRBJ1-1; no definite D call. The sample consisted of PBMCs, taken 5 days after the yellow fever booster vaccination. CDR3 residues: CASSLAVMATEAFF. CDR3 bases: TGTGCCAGCAGCTTAGCTGTAATGGCGACTGAAGCTTTCTTT.